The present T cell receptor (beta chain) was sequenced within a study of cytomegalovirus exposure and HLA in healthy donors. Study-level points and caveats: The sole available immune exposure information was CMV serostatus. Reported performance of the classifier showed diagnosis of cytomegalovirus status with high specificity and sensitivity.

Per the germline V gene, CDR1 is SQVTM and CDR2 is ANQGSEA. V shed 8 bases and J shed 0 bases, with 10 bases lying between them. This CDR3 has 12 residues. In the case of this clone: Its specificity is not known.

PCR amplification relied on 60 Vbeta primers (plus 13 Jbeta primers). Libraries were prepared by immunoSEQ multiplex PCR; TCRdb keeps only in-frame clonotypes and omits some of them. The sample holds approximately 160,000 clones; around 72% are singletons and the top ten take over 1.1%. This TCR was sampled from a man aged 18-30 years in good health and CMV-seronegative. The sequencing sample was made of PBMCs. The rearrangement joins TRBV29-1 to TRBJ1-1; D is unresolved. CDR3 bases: TGCAGCACTGAAAAAATGAACACTGAAGCTTTCTTT. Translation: CSTEKMNTEAFF.